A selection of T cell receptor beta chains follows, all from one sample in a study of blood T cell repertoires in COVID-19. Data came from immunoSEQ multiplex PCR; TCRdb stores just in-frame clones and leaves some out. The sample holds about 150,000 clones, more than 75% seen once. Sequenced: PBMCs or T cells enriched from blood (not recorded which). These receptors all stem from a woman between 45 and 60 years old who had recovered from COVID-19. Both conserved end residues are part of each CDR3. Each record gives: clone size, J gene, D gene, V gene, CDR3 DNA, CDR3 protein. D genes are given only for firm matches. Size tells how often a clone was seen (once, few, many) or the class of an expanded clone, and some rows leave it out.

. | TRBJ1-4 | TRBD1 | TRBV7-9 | TGTGCCAGCAGCCCGGGACAGGCAACTAATGAAAAACTGTTTTTT | CASSPGQATNEKLFF
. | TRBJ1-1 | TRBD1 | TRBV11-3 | TGTGCCAGCGACCGGGGGCCCCCGACGACAGGGGCGAACACTGAAGCTTTCTTT | CASDRGPPTTGANTEAFF
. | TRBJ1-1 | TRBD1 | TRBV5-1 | TGCGCCAGCAGCTTGGCCGGGACAGGGGGTCGCACTGAAGCTTTCTTT | CASSLAGTGGRTEAFF
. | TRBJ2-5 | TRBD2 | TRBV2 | TGTGCCAGCATAGCGGGGGGCCAAGAGACCCAGTACTTC | CASIAGGQETQYF
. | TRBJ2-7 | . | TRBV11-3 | TGTGCCAGCAGCCAAGTGCTCGGCGAGCAGTACTTC | CASSQVLGEQYF
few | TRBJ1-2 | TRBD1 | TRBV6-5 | TGTGCCAGCACCACGGGACAGGTCTCCCGCTATGGCTACACCTTC | CASTTGQVSRYGYTF
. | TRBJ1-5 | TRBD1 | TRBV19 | TGTGCCAGTAGTATTACGACAGGGGGCCTAAATCAGCCCCAGCATTTT | CASSITTGGLNQPQHF
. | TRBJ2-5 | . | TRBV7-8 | TGTGCCAGCAGCTTAGCCCTAGTGGCTAAAGAGACCCAGTACTTC | CASSLALVAKETQYF
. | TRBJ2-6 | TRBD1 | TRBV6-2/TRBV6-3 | TGTGCCAGCAGTCCGGGACAGGGGAGGGTGGTTTCTGGGGCCAACGTCCTGACTTTC | CASSPGQGRVVSGANVLTF
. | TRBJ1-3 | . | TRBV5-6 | TGTGCCAGCAGCCTCCCTGGAGGGATCTCTGGAAACACCATATATTTT | CASSLPGGISGNTIYF
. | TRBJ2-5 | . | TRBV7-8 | TGTGCCAGCAGCTTACGGGGTGAGACCCAGTACTTC | CASSLRGETQYF
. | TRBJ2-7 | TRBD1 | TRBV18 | TGTGCCAGCTCACCACAGGGACAGGGCTACGAGCAGTACTTC | CASSPQGQGYEQYF
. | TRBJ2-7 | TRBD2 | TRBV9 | TGTGCCAGCAGCGTAGTAGCTAGCGGGCGCAACGAGCAGTACTTC | CASSVVASGRNEQYF
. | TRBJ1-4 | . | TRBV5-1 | TGCGCCAGCAGCTTAAACAGAGCAACTAATGAAAAACTGTTTTTT | CASSLNRATNEKLFF
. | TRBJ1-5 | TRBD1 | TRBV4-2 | TGTGCCAGCAGCCAATTCTTAATCCCCGGGACAGGGGTAAGTCAGCCCCAGCATTTT | CASSQFLIPGTGVSQPQHF
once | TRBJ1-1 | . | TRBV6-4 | TGTGCCAGCAGTGGGGTCAGCGGCACTGAAGCTTTCTTT | CASSGVSGTEAFF
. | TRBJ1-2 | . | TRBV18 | TGTGCCAGCTCACCAGTTCCCGGGGAGGACTATGGCTACACCTTC | CASSPVPGEDYGYTF
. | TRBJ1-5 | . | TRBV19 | TGTGCCAGTAGTATAGGGGCAGGGCGAGACAATCAGCCCCAGCATTTT | CASSIGAGRDNQPQHF
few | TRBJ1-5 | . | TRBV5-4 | TGTGCCAGCAGCTTGGGAGGACAGTTCCCTAATCAGCCCCAGCATTTT | CASSLGGQFPNQPQHF
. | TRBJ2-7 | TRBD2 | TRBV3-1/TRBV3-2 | TGTGCCAGCAGCCAAGCGGGACTAGCGGGGGGACCACACTACGAGCAGTACTTC | CASSQAGLAGGPHYEQYF
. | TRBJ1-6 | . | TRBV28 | TGTGCCAGCAGTTTCGGTAGTGAAAATTCACCCCTCCACTTT | CASSFGSENSPLHF
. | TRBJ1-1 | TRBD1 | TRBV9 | TGTGCCAGCAGCGTGGGTACAGGGGACGCTTTCTTT | CASSVGTGDAFF
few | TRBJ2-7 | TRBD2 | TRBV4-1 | TGCGCCAGCAGCCAAGATCTCGGCGGGGGGGCCTACGAGCAGTACTTC | CASSQDLGGGAYEQYF
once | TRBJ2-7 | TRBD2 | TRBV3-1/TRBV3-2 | TGTGCCAGCCGACCCAGCGGGGGGCCCTACGAGCAGTACTTC | CASRPSGGPYEQYF
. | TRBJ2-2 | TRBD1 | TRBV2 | TGTGCAGACCGCCGACAGGGGCCAGGCACCGGGGAGCTGTTTTTT | CADRRQGPGTGELFF
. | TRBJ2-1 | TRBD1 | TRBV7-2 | TGTGCCAGCAGCTCCAAGCGGACAGGGGGCTTAAATGAGCAGTTCTTC | CASSSKRTGGLNEQFF
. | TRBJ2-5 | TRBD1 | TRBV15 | TGTGCCACCAGCAGTGCCCCGGGACAGCAAGAGACCCAGTACTTC | CATSSAPGQQETQYF
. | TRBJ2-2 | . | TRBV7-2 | TGTGCCAGCAGGGACAACGCGAACACCGGGGAGCTGTTTTTT | CASRDNANTGELFF
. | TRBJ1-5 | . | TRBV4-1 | TGCGCCAGCAGCCTTGCGATGGGGGCAGGGGGCAATCAGCCCCAGCATTTT | CASSLAMGAGGNQPQHF
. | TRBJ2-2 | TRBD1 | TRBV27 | TGTGCCAGCAGGCTCCGACAGGGCACCGGGGAGCTGTTTTTT | CASRLRQGTGELFF
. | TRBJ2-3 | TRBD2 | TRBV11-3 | TGTGCCAGCAGCTCGGGGGGGGCAGGGAGAGATACGCAGTATTTT | CASSSGGAGRDTQYF
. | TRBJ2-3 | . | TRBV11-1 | TGTGCCAGCAGCTTAGCGATTACAGGGGAGGAGGACACAGATACGCAGTATTTT | CASSLAITGEEDTDTQYF
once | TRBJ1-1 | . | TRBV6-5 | TGTGCCAGCAGCTCTGAGATTGAAGCTTTCTTT | CASSSEIEAFF
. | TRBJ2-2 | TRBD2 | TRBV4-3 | TGCGCCAGCAGCCTCGGGCTAGCGGGCACCGGGGAGCTGTTTTTT | CASSLGLAGTGELFF
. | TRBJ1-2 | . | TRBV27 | TGTGCCAGCAGACTATTTTCCGAAGGTATCCATGGCTACACCTTC | CASRLFSEGIHGYTF
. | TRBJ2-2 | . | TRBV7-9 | TGTGCCAGCAGCTTGGGACTTTTGGAAACCGGGGAGCTGTTTTTT | CASSLGLLETGELFF
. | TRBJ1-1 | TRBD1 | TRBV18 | TGTGCCAGCTCGATCAGGGGGGCCACTGAAGCTTTCTTT | CASSIRGATEAFF
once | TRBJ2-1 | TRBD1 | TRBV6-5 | TGTGCCAGCAGTAGGGTGGACAGGATCTACAATGAGCAGTTCTTC | CASSRVDRIYNEQFF
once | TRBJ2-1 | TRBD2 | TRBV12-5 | TGTGCTAGTGGCATACTAGCGAATGAGCAGTTCTTC | CASGILANEQFF
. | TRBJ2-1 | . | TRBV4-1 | TGCGCCAGCAGCCAAGAATGGAGCGACAATGAGCAGTTCTTC | CASSQEWSDNEQFF
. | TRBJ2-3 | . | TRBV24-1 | TGTGCCACCAGTGATCCGCGGGACACAGATACGCAGTATTTT | CATSDPRDTDTQYF
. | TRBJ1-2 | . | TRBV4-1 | TGCGCCAGCCAGCCAAGCGGAGCAGGGGCGGTGGGTCACTATGGCTACACCTTC | CASQPSGAGAVGHYGYTF